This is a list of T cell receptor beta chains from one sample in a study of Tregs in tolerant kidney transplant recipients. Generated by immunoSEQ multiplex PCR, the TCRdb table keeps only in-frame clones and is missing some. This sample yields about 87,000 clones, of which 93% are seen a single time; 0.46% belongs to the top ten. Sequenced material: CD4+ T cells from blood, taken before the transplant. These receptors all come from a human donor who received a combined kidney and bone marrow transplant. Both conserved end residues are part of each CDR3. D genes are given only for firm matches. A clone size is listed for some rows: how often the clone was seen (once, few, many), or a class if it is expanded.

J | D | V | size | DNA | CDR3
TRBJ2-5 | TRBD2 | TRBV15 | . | TGTGCCACCAGCAGGCGACTAGCGGGAGAGGAGACCCAGTACTTC | CATSRRLAGEETQYF
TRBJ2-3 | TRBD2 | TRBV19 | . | TGTGCCAGTGCCCCGGGACTAGTAGCCGGCACAGATACGCAGTATTTT | CASAPGLVAGTDTQYF
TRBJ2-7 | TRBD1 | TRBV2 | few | TGTGCCAGCACCGAAGGGGGACAGGGCTACGAGCAGTACTTC | CASTEGGQGYEQYF
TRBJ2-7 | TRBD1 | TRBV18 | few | TGTGCCAGCTCACCCGGGACAGGCGATATCTACGAGCAGTACTTC | CASSPGTGDIYEQYF
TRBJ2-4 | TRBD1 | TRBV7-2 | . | TGTGCCAGCAGCTATAGGACAGGGGGCGCCCCGTCTAACATTCAGTACTTC | CASSYRTGGAPSNIQYF
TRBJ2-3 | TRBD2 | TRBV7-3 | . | TGTGCCAGCAGCTCCGGGACTACCACAGATACGCAGTATTTT | CASSSGTTTDTQYF
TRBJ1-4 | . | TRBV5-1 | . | TGCGCCAGCAGCTCTCTCGGAGTTACAACTAATGAAAAACTGTTTTTT | CASSSLGVTTNEKLFF
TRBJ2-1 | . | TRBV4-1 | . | TGCGCCAGCAGCCAAGATAGGGGCCGGACCCACAACATCAATGAGCAGTTCTTC | CASSQDRGRTHNINEQFF
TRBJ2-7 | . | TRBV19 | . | TGTGCCAGTAGTCCGACTTCCGCCTCCTACGAGCAGTACTTC | CASSPTSASYEQYF
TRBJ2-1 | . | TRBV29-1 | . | TGCAGCGTCCCGGGACTCCTATTCGACAATGAGCAGTTCTTC | CSVPGLLFDNEQFF
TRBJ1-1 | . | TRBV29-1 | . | TGCAGCGTTGAGCGGGGCTCTGAAGCTTTCTTT | CSVERGSEAFF
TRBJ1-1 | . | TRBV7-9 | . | TGTGCCAGCAGCTTCCGCCCGGGGGACCCGAACACTGAAGCTTTCTTT | CASSFRPGDPNTEAFF
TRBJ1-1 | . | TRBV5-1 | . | TGCGCCAGCAGCTTGGGATCGGACACTGAAGCTTTCTTT | CASSLGSDTEAFF
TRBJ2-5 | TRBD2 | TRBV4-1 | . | TGCGCCAGCAGCCGCCGACTAGCGGGGGAAATCCAAGAGACCCAGTACTTC | CASSRRLAGEIQETQYF
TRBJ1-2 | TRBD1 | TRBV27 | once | TGTGCCAGCTGCCCCGACAGGGCGAACTATGGCTACACCTTC | CASCPDRANYGYTF
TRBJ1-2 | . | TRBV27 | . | TGTGCCAGCAGTCAACAAGGGGCGTATGGCTACACCTTC | CASSQQGAYGYTF
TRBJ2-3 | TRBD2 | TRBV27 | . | TGTGCCAGCAGTGAGGGACTAGCGTTTAGCACAGATACGCAGTATTTT | CASSEGLAFSTDTQYF
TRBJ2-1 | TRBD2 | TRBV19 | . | TGTGCCAGTAGTATAGCCCCCGGACTAGCGGGGAATGAGCAGTTCTTC | CASSIAPGLAGNEQFF